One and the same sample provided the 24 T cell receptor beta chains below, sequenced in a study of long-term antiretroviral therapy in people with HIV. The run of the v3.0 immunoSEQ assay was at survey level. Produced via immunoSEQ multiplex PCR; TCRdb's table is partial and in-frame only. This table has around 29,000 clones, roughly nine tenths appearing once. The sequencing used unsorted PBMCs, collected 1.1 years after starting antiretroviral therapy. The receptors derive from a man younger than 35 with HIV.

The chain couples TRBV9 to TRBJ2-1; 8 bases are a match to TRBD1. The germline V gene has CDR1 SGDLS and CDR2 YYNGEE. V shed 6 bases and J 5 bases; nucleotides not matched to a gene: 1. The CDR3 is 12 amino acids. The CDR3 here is CASKTGDNEQFF. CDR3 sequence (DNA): TGTGCCAGCAAGACAGGGGACAATGAGCAGTTCTTC.

The CDR3 DNA reads as TGTGCCAGCAGCTTGCCGACTAGCGGGGATATAGAGACCCAGTACTTC. It codes for CASSLPTSGDIETQYF. V gene TRBV5-6 combines with J gene TRBJ2-5, with 11 nucleotides matching TRBD2. CDR1 is SGHDT, CDR2 YYEEEE, per germline. The CDR3 is 16 amino acids. Unmatched junction bases numbered 6, after V lost 1 base and J lost 4 bases.

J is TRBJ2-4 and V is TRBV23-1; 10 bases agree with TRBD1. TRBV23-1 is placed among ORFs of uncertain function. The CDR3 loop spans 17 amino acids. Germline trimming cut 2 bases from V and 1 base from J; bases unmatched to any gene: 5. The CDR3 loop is CASSQLGTGAAKNIQYF. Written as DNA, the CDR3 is TGCGCCAGCAGTCAACTTGGGACAGGGGCGGCCAAAAACATTCAGTACTTC.

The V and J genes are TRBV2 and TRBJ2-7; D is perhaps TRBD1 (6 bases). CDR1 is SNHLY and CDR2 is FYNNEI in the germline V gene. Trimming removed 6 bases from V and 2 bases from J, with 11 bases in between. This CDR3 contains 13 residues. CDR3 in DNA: TGTGCCAGCAGCGGACAGTCAGCCTACGAGCAGTACTTC. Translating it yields CASSGQSAYEQYF.

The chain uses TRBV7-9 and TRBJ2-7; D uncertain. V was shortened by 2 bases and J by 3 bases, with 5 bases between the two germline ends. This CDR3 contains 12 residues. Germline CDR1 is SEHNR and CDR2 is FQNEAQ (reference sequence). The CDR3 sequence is CASSLLIYEQYF. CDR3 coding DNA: TGTGCCAGCAGCTTACTCATCTACGAGCAGTACTTC.

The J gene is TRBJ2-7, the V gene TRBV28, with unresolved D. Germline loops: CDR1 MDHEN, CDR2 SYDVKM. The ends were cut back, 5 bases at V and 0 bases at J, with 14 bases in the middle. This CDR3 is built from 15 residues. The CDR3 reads CASSPRTGFSYEQYF. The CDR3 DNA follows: TGTGCCAGCAGTCCCCGGACGGGTTTCTCCTACGAGCAGTACTTC.

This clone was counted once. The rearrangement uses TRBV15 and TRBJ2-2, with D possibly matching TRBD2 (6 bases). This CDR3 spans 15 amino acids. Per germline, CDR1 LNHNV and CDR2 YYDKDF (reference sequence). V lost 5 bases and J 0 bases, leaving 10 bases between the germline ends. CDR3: CATSPWGANTGELFF. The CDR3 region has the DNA TGTGCCACCAGCCCCTGGGGGGCGAACACCGGGGAGCTGTTTTTT.

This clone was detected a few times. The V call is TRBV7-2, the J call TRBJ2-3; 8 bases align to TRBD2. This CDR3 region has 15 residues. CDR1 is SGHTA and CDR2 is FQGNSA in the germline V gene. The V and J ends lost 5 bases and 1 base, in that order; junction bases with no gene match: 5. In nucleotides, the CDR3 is TGTGCCAGCAGCCCGGATAGCGGGGGCACAGATACGCAGTATTTT. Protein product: CASSPDSGGTDTQYF.

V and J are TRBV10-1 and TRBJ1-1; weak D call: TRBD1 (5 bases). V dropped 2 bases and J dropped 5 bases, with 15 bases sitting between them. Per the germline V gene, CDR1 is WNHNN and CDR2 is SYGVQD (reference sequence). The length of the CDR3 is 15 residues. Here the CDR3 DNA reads TGCGCCAGCAGTGAGGATCTCGGGGGGATTACTGAAGCTTTCTTT. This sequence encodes CASSEDLGGITEAFF.

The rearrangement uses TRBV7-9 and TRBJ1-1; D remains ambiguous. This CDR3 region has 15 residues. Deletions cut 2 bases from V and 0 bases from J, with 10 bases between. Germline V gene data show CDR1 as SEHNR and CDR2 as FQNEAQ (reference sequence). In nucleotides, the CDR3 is TGTGCCAGCAGCTTATTCTTTGACATGAACACTGAAGCTTTCTTT. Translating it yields CASSLFFDMNTEAFF.

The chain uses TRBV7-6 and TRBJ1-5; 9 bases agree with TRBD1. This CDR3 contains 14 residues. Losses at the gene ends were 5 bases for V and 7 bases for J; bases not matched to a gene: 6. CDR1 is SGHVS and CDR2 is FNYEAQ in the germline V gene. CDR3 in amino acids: CASSPDRGGQPQHF. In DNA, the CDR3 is TGTGCCAGCAGCCCGGACAGGGGTGGCCAGCCCCAGCATTTT.

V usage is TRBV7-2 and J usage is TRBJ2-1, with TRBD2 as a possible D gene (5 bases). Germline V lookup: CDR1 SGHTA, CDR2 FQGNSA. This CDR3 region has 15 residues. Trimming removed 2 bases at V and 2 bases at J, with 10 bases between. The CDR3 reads CASSLSGGPYNEQFF. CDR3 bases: TGTGCCAGCAGCTTATCGGGCGGGCCCTACAATGAGCAGTTCTTC.

The CDR3 reads CASSIEGRGQSPLHF. CDR3 coding DNA: TGTGCCAGTAGTATTGAGGGCAGGGGGCAATCACCCCTCCACTTT. The chain joins TRBV19 to TRBJ1-6, with 8 bases fitting TRBD1. CDR1 and CDR2 from the germline V gene are LNHDA and SQIVND (reference sequence). J lost 10 bases, V lost 3 bases, and 8 bases had no gene match. The CDR3 totals 15 residues.

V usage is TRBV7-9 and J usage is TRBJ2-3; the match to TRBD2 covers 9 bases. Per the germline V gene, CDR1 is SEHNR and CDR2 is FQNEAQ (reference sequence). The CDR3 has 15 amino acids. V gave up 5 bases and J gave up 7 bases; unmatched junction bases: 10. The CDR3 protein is CASSALAGGPNTQYF. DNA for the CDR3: TGTGCCAGCAGCGCCTTGGCGGGGGGGCCAAATACGCAGTATTTT.

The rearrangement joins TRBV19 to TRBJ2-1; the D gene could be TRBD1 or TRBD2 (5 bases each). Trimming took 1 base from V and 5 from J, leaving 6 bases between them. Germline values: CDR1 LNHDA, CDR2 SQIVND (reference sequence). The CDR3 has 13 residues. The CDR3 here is CASSIGGDNEQFF. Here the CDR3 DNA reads TGTGCCAGTAGTATAGGAGGGGACAATGAGCAGTTCTTC.

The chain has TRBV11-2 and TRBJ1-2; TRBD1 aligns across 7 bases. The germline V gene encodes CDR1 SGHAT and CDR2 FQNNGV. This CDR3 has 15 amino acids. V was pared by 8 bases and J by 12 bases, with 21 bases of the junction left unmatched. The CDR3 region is CASSLRVGDRPKDTF. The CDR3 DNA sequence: TGTGCCAGCTCCCTTCGGGTGGGGGACAGACCAAAGGACACCTTC.

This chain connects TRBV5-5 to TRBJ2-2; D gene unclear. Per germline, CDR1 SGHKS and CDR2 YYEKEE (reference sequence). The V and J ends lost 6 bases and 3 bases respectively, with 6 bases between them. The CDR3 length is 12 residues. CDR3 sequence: CASTTDTGELFF. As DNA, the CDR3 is TGTGCCAGCACCACGGACACCGGGGAGCTGTTTTTT. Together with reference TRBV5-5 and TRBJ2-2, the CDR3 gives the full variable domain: DAGVTQSPTHLIKTRGQQVTLRCSPISGHKSVSWYQQVLGQGPQFIFQYYEKEERGRGNFPDRFSARQFPNYSSELNVNALLLGDSALYLCASTTDTGELFFGEGSRLTVL.

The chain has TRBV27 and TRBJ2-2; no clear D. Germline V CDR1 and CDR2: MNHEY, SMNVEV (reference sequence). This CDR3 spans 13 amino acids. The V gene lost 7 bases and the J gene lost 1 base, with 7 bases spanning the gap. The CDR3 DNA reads TGTGCCAGCAATTGGGGGAACACCGGGGAGCTGTTTTTT. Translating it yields CASNWGNTGELFF.

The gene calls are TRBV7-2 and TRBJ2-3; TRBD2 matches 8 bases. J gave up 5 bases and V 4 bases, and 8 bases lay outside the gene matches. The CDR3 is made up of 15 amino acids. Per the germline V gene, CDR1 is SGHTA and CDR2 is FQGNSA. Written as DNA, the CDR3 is TGTGCCAGCAGCTGGGCGGGGGGCCCATTAGATACGCAGTATTTT. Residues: CASSWAGGPLDTQYF.

The CDR3 DNA follows: TGTGCCAGCAGCTTTAGGGGGGGGGATGGCTACACCTTC. It encodes CASSFRGGDGYTF. This chain joins TRBV7-3 and TRBJ1-2, with D possibly matching TRBD1 (6 bases). The germline V gene encodes CDR1 SGHTA and CDR2 FQGTGA. V gave up 3 bases and J gave up 6 bases, with 11 bases separating them. CDR3 size: 13 residues.

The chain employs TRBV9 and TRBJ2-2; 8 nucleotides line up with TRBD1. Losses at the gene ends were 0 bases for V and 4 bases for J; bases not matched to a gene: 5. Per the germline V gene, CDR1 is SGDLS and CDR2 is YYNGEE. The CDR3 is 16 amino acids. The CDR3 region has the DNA TGTGCCAGCAGCGTAGGGACAGGGCCGGGCACCGGGGAGCTGTTTTTT. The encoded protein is CASSVGTGPGTGELFF.

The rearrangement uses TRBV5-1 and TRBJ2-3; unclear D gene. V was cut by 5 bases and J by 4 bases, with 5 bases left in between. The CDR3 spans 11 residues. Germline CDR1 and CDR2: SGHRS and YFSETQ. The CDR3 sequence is CASRGADTQYF. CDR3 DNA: TGCGCCAGCAGAGGTGCAGATACGCAGTATTTT. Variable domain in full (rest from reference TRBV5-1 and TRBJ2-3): KAGVTQTPRYLIKTRGQQVTLSCSPISGHRSVSWYQQTPGQGLQFLFEYFSETQRNKGNFPGRFSGRQFSNSRSEMNVSTLELGDSALYLCASRGADTQYFGPGTRLTVL.

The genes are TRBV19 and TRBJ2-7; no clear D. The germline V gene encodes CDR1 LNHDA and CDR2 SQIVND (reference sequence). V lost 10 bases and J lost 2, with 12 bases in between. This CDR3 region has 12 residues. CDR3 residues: CAIHSEAYEQYF. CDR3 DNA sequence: TGTGCCATCCATTCCGAAGCCTACGAGCAGTACTTC.

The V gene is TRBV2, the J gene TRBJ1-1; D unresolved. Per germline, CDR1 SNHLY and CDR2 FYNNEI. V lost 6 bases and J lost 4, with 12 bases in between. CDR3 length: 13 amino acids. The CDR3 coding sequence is TGTGCCAGCAGCGTCCGGGAGGGCACTGAAGCTTTCTTT. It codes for CASSVREGTEAFF.